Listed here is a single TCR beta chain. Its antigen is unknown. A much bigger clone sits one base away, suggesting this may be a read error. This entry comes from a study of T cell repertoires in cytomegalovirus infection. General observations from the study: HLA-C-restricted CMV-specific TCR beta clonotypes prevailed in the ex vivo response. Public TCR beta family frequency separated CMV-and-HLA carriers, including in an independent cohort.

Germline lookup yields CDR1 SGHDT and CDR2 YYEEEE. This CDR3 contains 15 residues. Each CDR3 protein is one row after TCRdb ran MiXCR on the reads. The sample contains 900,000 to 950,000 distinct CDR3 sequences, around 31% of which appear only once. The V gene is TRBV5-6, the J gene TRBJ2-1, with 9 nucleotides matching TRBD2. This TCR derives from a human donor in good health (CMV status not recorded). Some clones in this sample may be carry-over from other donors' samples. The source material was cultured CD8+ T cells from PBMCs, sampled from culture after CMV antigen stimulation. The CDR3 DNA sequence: TGTGCCAGCAGCTTGGTAGCGGGGGACAACAATGATCAGTTCTTC. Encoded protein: CASSLVAGDNNDQFF.